These 28 T cell receptor beta chains originate from one sample sequenced in a study of CD8 T cells in Susac syndrome (dated by TCRdb to between 2017 and 2020). The protocol used for the library was the immunoSEQ multiplex PCR assay. RNA was extracted with the RNeasy kit and roughly 0.5 to 1 ug was reverse transcribed using random hexamers. TCRdb handled the public reads itself, with Q25 trimming in fastp and clone calling in MiXCR, and kept productive beta chains. For every CDR3 protein sequence, its rows merge into one entry that carries the most common genes and DNA. The sample yields roughly 150,000 distinct CDR3 sequences; just under 95% were counted once. Of the sample, roughly 0.13% is held by the ten largest clones. Sequenced sample: CD4+ T cells from PBMCs. All receptors derive from a human donor in good health.

This clonotype came up once. This chain uses TRBV29-1 with TRBJ2-7; D not resolved. Germline values: CDR1 SQVTM, CDR2 ANQGSEA. This CDR3 has 14 amino acids. The V and J ends lost 2 bases and 0 bases respectively, with 11 bases between them. CDR3 nucleotides: TGCAGCGTTGAACTGAGGACGGACTCCTACGAGCAGTACTTC. As protein: CSVELRTDSYEQYF.

The gene calls are TRBV7-9 and TRBJ1-1, with D hard to call. Germline V gene data show CDR1 as SEHNR and CDR2 as FQNEAQ (reference sequence). The CDR3 extends over 10 amino acids. Between the trimmed V and J ends, which lost 8 bases and 5 bases, there was a span of 6 bases. In DNA form, the CDR3 reads TGTGCCAGCTCCAGAACTGAAGCTTTCTTT. Protein sequence: CASSRTEAFF. Drawing the rest from reference TRBV7-9 and TRBJ1-1, the complete variable domain is DTGVSQNPRHKITKRGQNVTFRCDPISEHNRLYWYRQTLGQGPEFLTYFQNEAQLEKSRLLSDRFSAERPKGSFSTLEIQRTEQGDSAMYLCASSRTEAFFGQGTRLTVV.

The chain employs TRBV19 and TRBJ1-5; maybe TRBD1 (5 bases). The CDR3 contains 16 residues. From germline, CDR1 is LNHDA and CDR2 SQIVND (reference sequence). V lost 6 bases and J 0 bases, leaving 15 bases between the germline ends. The CDR3 nucleotides read TGTGCCAGTAGCCCTAGGGGTGGATATAGCAATCAGCCCCAGCATTTT. This encodes CASSPRGGYSNQPQHF.

The rearrangement links TRBV3-1 to TRBJ2-7, with no clear D. CDR3 length: 16 residues. V lost 3 bases to trimming and J lost 1 base, with 16 bases between them. Looked up from germline, CDR1 is LGHDT and CDR2 is YNNKEL (reference sequence). CDR3 nucleotides: TGTGCCAGCAGCCAGTATCCCTACACCGAGTCCTACGAGCAGTACTTC. As protein: CASSQYPYTESYEQYF.

This chain joins TRBV29-1 and TRBJ1-4; D might be TRBD1 (5 bases). CDR1 is SQVTM and CDR2 is ANQGSEA in the germline V gene. V lost 7 bases and J lost 7, with 19 bases in between. The CDR3 contains 14 residues. CDR3 in DNA: TGCAGCGCGGAGACAAGGGCTGGGGGTGAAAAACTGTTTTTT. Translation: CSAETRAGGEKLFF.

The V and J genes are TRBV20-1 and TRBJ1-3; tentative D call: TRBD1 (6 bases). V was clipped by 3 bases and J by 2 bases, with 14 bases between them. CDR1 is DFQATT, CDR2 SNEGSKA, per germline (reference sequence). The CDR3 has 15 amino acids. Here the CDR3 reads CSARTPGTTGNTIYF. Written as DNA, the CDR3 is TGCAGTGCTAGGACCCCCGGGACAACTGGAAACACCATATATTTT.

V is TRBV7-2 and J is TRBJ2-3; a possible D gene is TRBD2 (6 bases). The CDR3 is made up of 15 amino acids. Germline V gene lookup returns CDR1 SGHTA and CDR2 FQGNSA. Trimming cost V 5 bases and J 6 bases, with 18 bases left between them. The CDR3, as DNA: TGTGCCAGCAGCCAGGGAGGCCTATTCACGGATACGCAGTATTTT. Residues: CASSQGGLFTDTQYF.

The chain has TRBV7-9 and TRBJ2-1, with D tentatively TRBD1 (6 bases). This CDR3 spans 14 amino acids. Trimming shortened V by 3 bases and J by 7 bases, and 13 bases separated the two germline ends. CDR1 is SEHNR, CDR2 FQNEAQ, per germline (reference sequence). This CDR3 reads CASSFGTGWNEQFF. The CDR3 DNA reads as TGTGCCAGCAGCTTTGGAACAGGGTGGAATGAGCAGTTCTTC.

The chain uses TRBV29-1 and TRBJ1-2; 9 bases are a match to TRBD1. The CDR3 spans 14 residues. Unmatched junction bases numbered 9, after V lost 6 bases and J lost 4 bases. Germline V gives CDR1 SQVTM, CDR2 ANQGSEA. The CDR3 sequence is CSVSTGGRTYGYTF. The DNA for the CDR3 is TGCAGCGTAAGCACAGGGGGCCGTACCTATGGCTACACCTTC.

This chain uses TRBV29-1 with TRBJ2-7; 8 nucleotides align to TRBD1. This CDR3 is 12 amino acids long. The germline V gene has CDR1 SQVTM and CDR2 ANQGSEA. V lost 7 bases and J lost 9; bases outside the gene matches: 11. The DNA of the CDR3 is TGCAGCGGCACCTTACAGGGGGGCGGGCAGTACTTC. This codes for CSGTLQGGGQYF.

The CDR3 DNA reads TGTGCCAGCAGCTCCCCAGTCTTGGGCGCACCCCTCCACTTT. It is translated as CASSSPVLGAPLHF. This sequence joins TRBV7-9 and TRBJ1-6; no clear D. Per the germline V gene, CDR1 is SEHNR and CDR2 is FQNEAQ (reference sequence). The CDR3 runs to 14 residues. Trimming removed 4 bases at V and 11 bases at J, with 15 bases between. The complete variable domain, with remaining parts taken from reference TRBV7-9 and TRBJ1-6, reads DTGVSQNPRHKITKRGQNVTFRCDPISEHNRLYWYRQTLGQGPEFLTYFQNEAQLEKSRLLSDRFSAERPKGSFSTLEIQRTEQGDSAMYLCASSSPVLGAPLHFGNGTRLTVT.

This clonotype was found once. This chain uses TRBV29-1 with TRBJ1-1, with a possible D match to TRBD1 (5 bases). The CDR3 length is 13 residues. Trimming took off 3 bases at V and 1 base at J, with 9 bases between the two ends. Germline V CDR1 and CDR2: SQVTM, ANQGSEA. DNA for the CDR3: TGCAGCGTTGATAACAGGTGGAACACTGAAGCTTTCTTT. This translates into CSVDNRWNTEAFF.

V is TRBV30 and J is TRBJ1-2; tentatively, D is TRBD1 (5 bases). This CDR3 is built from 13 residues. V lost 0 bases and J 4 bases, leaving 9 bases between the germline ends. In germline, CDR1 is GTSNPN, CDR2 SVGIG (reference sequence). CDR3 sequence reads: CAWSVGQGYGYTF. CDR3 nucleotide sequence: TGTGCCTGGAGTGTAGGGCAGGGCTATGGCTACACCTTC.

The chain carries TRBV9 and TRBJ2-1; TRBD1 or TRBD2 may be the D gene (6 bases each). Germline V gives CDR1 SGDLS, CDR2 YYNGEE. The CDR3 has 15 amino acids. V lost 0 bases, J lost 4 bases, and 11 bases lay in between. The CDR3 is CASSVGWGAYNEQFF. As DNA, the CDR3 is TGTGCCAGCAGCGTAGGCTGGGGGGCGTACAATGAGCAGTTCTTC.

CDR3 sequence: CATSGYPGAGGRDEQFF. Written as DNA, the CDR3 is TGTGCCACCAGTGGCTACCCCGGCGCGGGGGGGCGCGATGAGCAGTTCTTC. The chain is built from TRBV24-1 and TRBJ2-1; 9 positions match TRBD2. V shed 5 bases and J 8 bases; nucleotides not matched to a gene: 15. CDR1 is KGHDR, CDR2 SFDVKD, per germline. The CDR3 has 17 amino acids.

The chain uses TRBV15 and TRBJ2-2; D may be TRBD1 (5 bases). Looked up from germline, CDR1 is LNHNV and CDR2 is YYDKDF (reference sequence). The length of the CDR3 is 15 residues. Trimming shortened V by 6 bases and J by 0 bases, and 11 bases separated the two germline ends. As DNA, the CDR3 is TGTGCCACCAGGTCTTCCAGGGCGAACACCGGGGAGCTGTTTTTT. Translating gives CATRSSRANTGELFF.

The chain carries TRBV20-1 and TRBJ2-3, with D perhaps TRBD2 (6 bases). The CDR3 contains 16 residues. The V end lost 0 bases, the J end lost 6 bases, and 19 bases lay between the germline ends. Germline V gives CDR1 DFQATT, CDR2 SNEGSKA (reference sequence). CDR3 sequence (DNA): TGCAGTGCTAGAGATATGAGGAGGGACCTACGGGATACGCAGTATTTT. It codes for CSARDMRRDLRDTQYF.

The rearrangement uses TRBV12-3 or TRBV12-4 and TRBJ2-3; 8 bases map to TRBD1. CDR3 length: 13 residues. With V trimmed by 5 bases and J by 9 bases, 7 bases remained unmatched. This CDR3 is CASSRTGSGTQYF. As DNA, the CDR3 is TGTGCCAGCAGTAGGACAGGGTCGGGAACGCAGTATTTT.

The chain has TRBV5-1 and TRBJ2-3; 11 bases agree with TRBD1. V lost 4 bases, J lost 7 bases, and 8 bases stayed unmatched. In germline, CDR1 is SGHRS, CDR2 YFSETQ. The CDR3 loop spans 15 amino acids. The CDR3 bases are TGCGCCAGCAGCGACCGGACAGGGGGCGGATATACGCAGTATTTT. This gives the protein CASSDRTGGGYTQYF.

The chain couples TRBV3-1 to TRBJ2-5, with D hard to call. This CDR3 spans 15 amino acids. Between the trimmed V and J ends, which lost 3 bases and 1 base, there was a span of 12 bases. Germline CDR1 LGHDT, CDR2 YNNKEL (reference sequence). The CDR3 sequence is CASSQNPTTQETQYF. The CDR3 bases are TGTGCCAGCAGCCAGAACCCAACAACCCAAGAGACCCAGTACTTC.

The chain recombines TRBV12-3 or TRBV12-4 with TRBJ2-7; a weak D match, TRBD1 (6 bases). This CDR3 contains 13 residues. Trimming left V 6 bases short and J 4 bases short, with 13 bases between. The CDR3 region is CASSNHRAYEQYF. The CDR3, as DNA: TGTGCCAGCAGCAACCACAGGGCTTACGAGCAGTACTTC.

This clonotype was detected a few times. This chain joins TRBV29-1 and TRBJ2-3, with TRBD1 matching over 9 bases. The junction had 1 base not matched to a gene; V was cut back by 5 bases and J by 4 bases. This CDR3 is built from 12 residues. Germline assignment: CDR1 SQVTM and CDR2 ANQGSEA. The DNA of the CDR3 is TGCAGCGTTCGGACAGGGGCAGATACGCAGTATTTT. This encodes CSVRTGADTQYF.

The genes are TRBV24-1 and TRBJ2-3; 10 bases line up with TRBD1. The CDR3 loop spans 16 amino acids. V shed 3 bases, J shed 1 base, and the junction held 3 bases outside the gene matches. CDR1 and CDR2 from the germline V gene are KGHDR and SFDVKD. DNA for the CDR3: TGTGCCACCAGTGATCCCGGGACAGGGGGCACAGATACGCAGTATTTT. It encodes CATSDPGTGGTDTQYF.

This chain joins TRBV25-1 and TRBJ1-5; 9 positions match TRBD1. This CDR3 is 16 amino acids long. Germline values: CDR1 MGHDK, CDR2 SYGVNS. V shed 4 bases and J 7 bases; nucleotides not matched to a gene: 11. The CDR3 loop is CASSVRDRVTGQPQHF. CDR3 in DNA: TGTGCCAGCAGTGTCCGGGACAGGGTCACCGGGCAGCCCCAGCATTTT.

V gene TRBV20-1 combines with J gene TRBJ1-6, with TRBD1 matching over 7 bases. The CDR3 length is 15 residues. CDR1 DFQATT and CDR2 SNEGSKA come from the germline V gene (reference sequence). With V trimmed by 2 bases and J by 9 bases, 10 bases remained unmatched. CDR3 protein: CSARIAGQRTSPLHF. CDR3 nucleotide sequence: TGCAGTGCTAGAATAGCGGGACAGCGAACTTCACCCCTCCACTTT.

This clonotype is a singleton in its sample. The chain employs TRBV14 and TRBJ2-2; D gene ambiguous. V lost 2 bases and J 6 bases, leaving 7 bases between the germline ends. This CDR3 is 13 amino acids long. In germline, CDR1 is SGHDN, CDR2 FVKESK. This CDR3 is CASSQTGPGELFF. CDR3 bases: TGTGCCAGCAGCCAAACTGGGCCCGGGGAGCTGTTTTTT.

V gene TRBV30 combines with J gene TRBJ2-5, with TRBD2 matching over 13 bases. V gave up 5 bases and J gave up 2 bases; unmatched junction bases: 5. The CDR3 length is 15 residues. Germline CDR1 is GTSNPN and CDR2 is SVGIG (reference sequence). CDR3 in amino acids: CAWGRLAGGQETQYF. The CDR3 DNA sequence: TGTGCCTGGGGCCGACTAGCGGGGGGACAAGAGACCCAGTACTTC.

The chain links TRBV7-2 to TRBJ2-5; no definite D call. This CDR3 contains 15 residues. Germline V gene sequence: CDR1 SGHTA, CDR2 FQGNSA. The V end lost 1 base, the J end lost 1 base, and 10 bases lay between the germline ends. The CDR3: CASSLVSSVQETQYF. In DNA, the CDR3 is TGTGCCAGCAGCTTAGTTTCCTCCGTCCAAGAGACCCAGTACTTC. Filled out from reference TRBV7-2 and TRBJ2-5, the complete variable domain reads GAGVSQSPSNKVTEKGKDVELRCDPISGHTALYWYRQSLGQGLEFLIYFQGNSAPDKSGLPSDRFSAERTGGSVSTLTIQRTQQEDSAVYLCASSLVSSVQETQYFGPGTRLLVL.